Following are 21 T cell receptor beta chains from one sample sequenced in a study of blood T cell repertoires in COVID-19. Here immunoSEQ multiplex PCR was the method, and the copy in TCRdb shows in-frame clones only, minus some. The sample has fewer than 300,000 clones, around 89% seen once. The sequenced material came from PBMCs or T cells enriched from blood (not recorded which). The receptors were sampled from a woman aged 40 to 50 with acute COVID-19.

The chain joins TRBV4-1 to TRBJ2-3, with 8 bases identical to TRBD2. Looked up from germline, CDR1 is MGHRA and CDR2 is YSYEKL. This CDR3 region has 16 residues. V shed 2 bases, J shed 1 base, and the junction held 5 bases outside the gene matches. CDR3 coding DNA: TGCGCCAGCAGCCAATTCTTAGCGGGGCGCACAGATACGCAGTATTTT. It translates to CASSQFLAGRTDTQYF.

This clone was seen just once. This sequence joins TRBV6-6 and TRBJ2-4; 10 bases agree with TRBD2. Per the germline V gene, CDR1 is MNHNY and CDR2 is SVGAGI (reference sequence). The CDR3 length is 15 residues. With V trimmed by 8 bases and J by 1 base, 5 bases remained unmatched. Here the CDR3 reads CASEGSGRAKNIQYF. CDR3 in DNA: TGTGCCAGCGAAGGTAGCGGGAGGGCCAAAAACATTCAGTACTTC.

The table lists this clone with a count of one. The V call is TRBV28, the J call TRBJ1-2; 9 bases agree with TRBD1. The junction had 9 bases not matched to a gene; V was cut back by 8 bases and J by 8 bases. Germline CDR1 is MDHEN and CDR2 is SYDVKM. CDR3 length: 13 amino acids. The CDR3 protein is CASGDRDSPGYTF. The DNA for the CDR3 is TGTGCCAGCGGGGACAGGGATTCTCCGGGCTACACCTTC.

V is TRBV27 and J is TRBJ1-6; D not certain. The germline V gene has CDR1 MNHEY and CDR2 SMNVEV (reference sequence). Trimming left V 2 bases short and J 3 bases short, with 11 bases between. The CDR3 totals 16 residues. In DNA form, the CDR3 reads TGTGCCAGCAGTTTAAGGCCGGGGAGCTATAATTCACCCCTCCACTTT. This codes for CASSLRPGSYNSPLHF.

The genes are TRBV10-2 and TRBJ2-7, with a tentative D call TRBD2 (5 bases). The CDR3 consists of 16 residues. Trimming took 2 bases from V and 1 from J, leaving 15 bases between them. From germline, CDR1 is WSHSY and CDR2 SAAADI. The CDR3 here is CASSENRGVLSYEQYF. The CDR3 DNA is TGCGCCAGCAGTGAGAATCGGGGAGTTTTATCCTACGAGCAGTACTTC.

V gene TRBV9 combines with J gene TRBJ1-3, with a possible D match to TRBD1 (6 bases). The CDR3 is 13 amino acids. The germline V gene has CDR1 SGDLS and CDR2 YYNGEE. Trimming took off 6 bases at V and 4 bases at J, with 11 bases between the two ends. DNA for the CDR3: TGTGCCAGCACGCAAGGGACAGGAAACACCATATATTTT. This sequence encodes CASTQGTGNTIYF.

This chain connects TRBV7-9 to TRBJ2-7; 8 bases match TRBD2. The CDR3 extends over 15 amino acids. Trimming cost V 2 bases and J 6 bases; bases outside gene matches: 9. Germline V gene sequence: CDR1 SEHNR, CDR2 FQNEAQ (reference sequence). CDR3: CASSLFSGAVPEQYF. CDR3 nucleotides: TGTGCCAGCAGCTTATTTAGCGGGGCTGTCCCCGAGCAGTACTTC. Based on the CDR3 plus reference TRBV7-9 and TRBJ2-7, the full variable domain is DTGVSQNPRHKITKRGQNVTFRCDPISEHNRLYWYRQTLGQGPEFLTYFQNEAQLEKSRLLSDRFSAERPKGSFSTLEIQRTEQGDSAMYLCASSLFSGAVPEQYFGPGTRLTVT.

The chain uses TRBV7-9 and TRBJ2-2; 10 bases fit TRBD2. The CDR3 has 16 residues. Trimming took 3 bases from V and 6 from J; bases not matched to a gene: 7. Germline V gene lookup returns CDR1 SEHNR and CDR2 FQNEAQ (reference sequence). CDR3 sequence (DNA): TGTGCCAGCAGCTTGAGGCTAGCGGGAGTTCCCGGGGAGCTGTTTTTT. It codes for CASSLRLAGVPGELFF.

The DNA for the CDR3 is TGTGCCAGCAGCGTAGGTCCCGGGACAGGGGTGACTGAAGCTTTCTTT. Protein product: CASSVGPGTGVTEAFF. This chain links TRBV9 with TRBJ1-1; TRBD1 matches 10 bases. V lost 0 bases to trimming and J lost 5 bases; unmatched junction nucleotides: 7. This CDR3 is built from 16 residues. Germline CDR1 SGDLS, CDR2 YYNGEE.

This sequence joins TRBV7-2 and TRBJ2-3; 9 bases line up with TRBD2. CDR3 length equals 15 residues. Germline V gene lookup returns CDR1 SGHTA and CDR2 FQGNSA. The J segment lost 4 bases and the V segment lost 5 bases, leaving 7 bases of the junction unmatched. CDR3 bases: TGTGCCAGCAGCACCAGACTAGCGGTTCCAGATACGCAGTATTTT. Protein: CASSTRLAVPDTQYF.

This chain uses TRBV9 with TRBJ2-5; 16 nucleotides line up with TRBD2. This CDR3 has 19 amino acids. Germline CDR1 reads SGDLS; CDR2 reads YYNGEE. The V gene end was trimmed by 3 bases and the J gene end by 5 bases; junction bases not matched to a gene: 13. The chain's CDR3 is CASSGLPGLAGGPRETQYF. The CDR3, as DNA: TGTGCCAGCAGCGGTCTCCCGGGACTAGCGGGAGGGCCGCGGGAGACCCAGTACTTC. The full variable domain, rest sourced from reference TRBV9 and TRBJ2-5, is DSGVTQTPKHLITATGQRVTLRCSPRSGDLSVYWYQQSLDQGLQFLIQYYNGEERAKGNILERFSAQQFPDLHSELNLSSLELGDSALYFCASSGLPGLAGGPRETQYFGPGTRLLVL.

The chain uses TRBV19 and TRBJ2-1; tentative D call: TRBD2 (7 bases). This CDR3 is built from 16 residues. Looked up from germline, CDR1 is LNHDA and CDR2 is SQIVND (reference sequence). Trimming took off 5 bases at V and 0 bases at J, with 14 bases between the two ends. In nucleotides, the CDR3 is TGTGCCAGTAGTCTCCAAGCGGGACACTCCTACAATGAGCAGTTCTTC. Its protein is CASSLQAGHSYNEQFF.

The CDR3 here is CASRTAGVNEKLFF. DNA for the CDR3: TGTGCCAGCAGGACGGCGGGGGTGAATGAAAAACTGTTTTTT. This chain joins TRBV27 and TRBJ1-4; weak D call: TRBD1 (5 bases). V gave up 6 bases and J gave up 5 bases, with 13 bases separating them. Per the germline V gene, CDR1 is MNHEY and CDR2 is SMNVEV (reference sequence). The CDR3 is 14 amino acids.

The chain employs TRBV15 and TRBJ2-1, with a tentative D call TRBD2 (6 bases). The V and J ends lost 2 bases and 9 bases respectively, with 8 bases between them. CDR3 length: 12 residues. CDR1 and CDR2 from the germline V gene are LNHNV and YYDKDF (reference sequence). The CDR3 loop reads CATSRYSGEQFF. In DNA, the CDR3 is TGTGCCACCAGCAGATATAGCGGTGAGCAGTTCTTC.

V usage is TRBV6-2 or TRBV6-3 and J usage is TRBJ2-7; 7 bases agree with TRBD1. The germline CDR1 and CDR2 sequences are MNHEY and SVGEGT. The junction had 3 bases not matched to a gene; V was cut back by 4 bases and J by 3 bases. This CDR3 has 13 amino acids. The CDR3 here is CASSSGQHYEQYV. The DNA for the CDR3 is TGTGCCAGCAGTTCGGGACAGCACTACGAGCAGTACGTC.

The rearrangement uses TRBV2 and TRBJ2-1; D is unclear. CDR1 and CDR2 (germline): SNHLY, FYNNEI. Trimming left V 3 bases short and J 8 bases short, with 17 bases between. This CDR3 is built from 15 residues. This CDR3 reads CASSEQSPRGDEQFF. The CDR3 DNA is TGTGCCAGCAGTGAGCAGTCGCCGCGCGGCGATGAGCAGTTCTTC.

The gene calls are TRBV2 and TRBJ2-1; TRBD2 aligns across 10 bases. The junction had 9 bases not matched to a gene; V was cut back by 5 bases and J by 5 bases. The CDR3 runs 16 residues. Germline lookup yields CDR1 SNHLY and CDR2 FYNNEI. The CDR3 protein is CASSLTGLADNNEQFF. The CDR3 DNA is TGTGCCAGCAGTTTAACCGGACTAGCGGATAACAATGAGCAGTTCTTC.

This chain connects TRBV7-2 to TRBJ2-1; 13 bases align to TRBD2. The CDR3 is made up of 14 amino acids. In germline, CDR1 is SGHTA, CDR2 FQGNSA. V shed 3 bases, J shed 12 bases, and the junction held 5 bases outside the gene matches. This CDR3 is CASSFTSGRAGQFF. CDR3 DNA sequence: TGTGCCAGCAGCTTTACTAGCGGGAGGGCTGGGCAGTTCTTC.

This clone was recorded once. The CDR3 DNA is TGCAGCGCCTCGGAGGGCCGGTACAATGAGCAGTTCTTC. This sequence encodes CSASEGRYNEQFF. The rearrangement joins TRBV29-1 to TRBJ2-1, with D perhaps TRBD2 (6 bases). Germline V gene sequence: CDR1 SQVTM, CDR2 ANQGSEA. The V end was cut by 7 bases, the J end by 4 bases, with 14 bases between. The CDR3 consists of 13 residues.

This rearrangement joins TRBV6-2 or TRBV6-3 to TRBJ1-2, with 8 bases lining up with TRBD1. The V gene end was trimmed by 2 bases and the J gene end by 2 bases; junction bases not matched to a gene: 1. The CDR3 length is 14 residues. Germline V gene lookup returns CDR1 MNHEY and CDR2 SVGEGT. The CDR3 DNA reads TGTGCCAGCAGTTACCGGACAGGGAACTATGGCTACACCTTC. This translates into CASSYRTGNYGYTF.

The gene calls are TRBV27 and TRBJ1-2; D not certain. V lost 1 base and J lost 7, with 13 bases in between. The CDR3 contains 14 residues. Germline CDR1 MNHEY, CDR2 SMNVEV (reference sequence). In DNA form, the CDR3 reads TGTGCCAGCAGTTTATTTGCGGCAGAAGGTGGCTACACCTTC. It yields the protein CASSLFAAEGGYTF.